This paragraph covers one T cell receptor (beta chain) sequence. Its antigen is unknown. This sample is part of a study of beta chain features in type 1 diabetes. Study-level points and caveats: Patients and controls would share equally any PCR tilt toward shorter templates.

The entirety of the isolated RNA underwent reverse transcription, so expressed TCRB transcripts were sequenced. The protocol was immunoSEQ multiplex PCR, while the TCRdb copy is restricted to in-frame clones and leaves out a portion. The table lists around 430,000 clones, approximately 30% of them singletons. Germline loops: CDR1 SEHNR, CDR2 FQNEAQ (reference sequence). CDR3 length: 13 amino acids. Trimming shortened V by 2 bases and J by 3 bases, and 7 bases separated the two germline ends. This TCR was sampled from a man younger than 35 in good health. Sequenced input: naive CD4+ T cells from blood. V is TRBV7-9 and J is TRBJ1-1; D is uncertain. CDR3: CASSLRPDTEAFF. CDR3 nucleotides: TGTGCCAGCAGCTTACGGCCAGACACTGAAGCTTTCTTT. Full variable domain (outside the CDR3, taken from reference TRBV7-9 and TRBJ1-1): DTGVSQNPRHKITKRGQNVTFRCDPISEHNRLYWYRQTLGQGPEFLTYFQNEAQLEKSRLLSDRFSAERPKGSFSTLEIQRTEQGDSAMYLCASSLRPDTEAFFGQGTRLTVV.